The entry below describes one TCR beta chain. This sample was included in a study of blood T cell repertoires in COVID-19. This CDR3 is built from 13 residues. Germline CDR1 is LGHDT and CDR2 is YNNKEL (reference sequence). The V gene lost 3 bases and the J gene lost 4 bases, with 9 bases spanning the gap. TCRdb's table, derived via immunoSEQ multiplex PCR, lists solely in-frame clones and lacks some. The sample lists hundreds of thousands of clones; roughly 82% were seen once. Sequenced input: peripheral blood. This chain connects TRBV3-1 (or the pseudogene TRBV3-2) to TRBJ1-2; a weak D match, TRBD1 (6 bases). This receptor was obtained from a woman older than 75 with active or convalescent COVID-19. The CDR3 spells CASSQDSFYGYTF. The CDR3 nucleotides are TGTGCCAGCAGCCAGGACAGCTTCTATGGCTACACCTTC.